The clone carrying this T cell receptor beta chain occurred many times. Its antigen is not identified. The data were obtained in a study of T cells after yellow fever vaccination. In the study overall: Preparation used SMART-Seq v4 Ultra Low Input for the low-cell-number fractions.

MiXCR, applied by TCRdb to the 5' RACE reads, yields one record per CDR3 protein. The table includes under 200,000 distinct CDR3 sequences, around 7.2% detected once. This CDR3 is built from 15 residues. The V and J ends lost 1 base and 2 bases, in that order; junction bases with no gene match: 5. The germline gives CDR1 SGHTA, CDR2 FQGNSA. General study results and limits: After the booster, 96% of CD4 and 88% of CD8 primary-response clones were re-detected. The CD4 compartment and the CD8 compartment contained a small share of clonotypes in common.

Here the sequenced sample was CD4+ T cells sorted from PBMCs, taken 4 to 5 days after the first yellow fever vaccination. This receptor was obtained from a man aged 18 to 35 who received the YFV17D yellow fever vaccine. The chain joins TRBV7-2 to TRBJ2-7, with 7 positions matching TRBD1. DNA of the CDR3: TGTGCCAGCAGCTTAGATGTTGGGACAGCCTACGAGCAGTACTTC. Encoded protein: CASSLDVGTAYEQYF.